The 10 T cell receptor beta chains below all came from one sample that was sequenced in a study of identifying expanded T cells in peripheral blood. The table came from immunoSEQ multiplex PCR; TCRdb's copy has only in-frame clones and leaves some out. The profile shows approximately 58,000 clones, about 85% of them singletons. The material sequenced was blood. These receptors all stem from a person aged 18 to 75 in good health.

The chain carries TRBV7-4 and TRBJ1-4; TRBD1 might be the D (5 bases). CDR1 SGHVT and CDR2 SQSDAQ come from the germline V gene. The V and J ends lost 9 bases and 0 bases respectively, with 11 bases between them. This CDR3 is 14 amino acids long. CDR3 region: CARPGAATNEKLFF. The CDR3 DNA reads as TGTGCCAGACCCGGGGCAGCAACTAATGAAAAACTGTTTTTT.

The V call is TRBV2, the J call TRBJ1-1; D ambiguous. Trimming removed 3 bases at V and 5 bases at J, with 7 bases between. CDR3 size: 12 residues. CDR1 SNHLY and CDR2 FYNNEI come from the germline V gene. CDR3 bases: TGTGCCAGCAGTGACATCCGTACTGAAGCTTTCTTT. Translating gives CASSDIRTEAFF. The whole variable domain, filled in from reference TRBV2 and TRBJ1-1, reads EPEVTQTPSHQVTQMGQEVILRCVPISNHLYFYWYRQILGQKVEFLVSFYNNEISEKSEIFDDQFSVERPDGSNFTLKIRSTKLEDSAMYFCASSDIRTEAFFGQGTRLTVV.

This clone has a handful of counts. The rearrangement links TRBV27 to TRBJ1-2, with D possibly TRBD1 on 6 matching bases. Trimming took 5 bases from V and 1 from J, leaving 11 bases between them. Per germline, CDR1 MNHEY and CDR2 SMNVEV (reference sequence). The CDR3 loop spans 14 amino acids. CDR3: CASSRYRDNYGYTF. The CDR3 DNA follows: TGTGCCAGCAGTCGATACAGGGATAACTATGGCTACACCTTC.

The J gene is TRBJ2-2, the V gene TRBV5-1, with 8 bases identical to TRBD2. From germline, CDR1 is SGHRS and CDR2 YFSETQ. Germline trimming cut 4 bases from V and 5 bases from J; bases unmatched to any gene: 4. The CDR3 has 14 amino acids. CDR3 DNA sequence: TGCGCCAGCAGCGGCGGGGGGCGGACCGGGGAGCTGTTTTTT. Protein product: CASSGGGRTGELFF. The full variable domain, with the rest looked up from reference TRBV5-1 and TRBJ2-2, is KAGVTQTPRYLIKTRGQQVTLSCSPISGHRSVSWYQQTPGQGLQFLFEYFSETQRNKGNFPGRFSGRQFSNSRSEMNVSTLELGDSALYLCASSGGGRTGELFFGEGSRLTVL.

The V call is TRBV5-6, the J call TRBJ1-1; D call uncertain. Trimming took 1 base from V and 7 from J, leaving 8 bases between them. CDR3 length: 12 amino acids. CDR1 and CDR2 (germline): SGHDT, YYEEEE. DNA for the CDR3: TGTGCCAGCAGCTTGAACGGCGTTGAAGCTTTCTTT. Its translation: CASSLNGVEAFF.

The gene calls are TRBV2 and TRBJ2-3; TRBD2 agrees at 12 bases. The V segment lost 6 bases and the J segment 6 bases; nucleotides outside the gene matches: 4. The CDR3 length is 14 residues. The V gene's germline CDR1 is SNHLY and CDR2 FYNNEI. The CDR3 loop reads CASRWTSGDDTQYF. The CDR3 nucleotides read TGTGCCAGCAGATGGACTAGCGGGGATGATACGCAGTATTTT.

This rearrangement joins TRBV6-6 to TRBJ2-3; tentatively, D is TRBD1 or TRBD2 (6 bases each). The germline gives CDR1 MNHNY, CDR2 SVGAGI (reference sequence). CDR3 length equals 15 residues. Trimming removed 2 bases from V and 6 bases from J, with 15 bases in between. The CDR3 is CASSYTTGAGDTQYF. Here the CDR3 DNA reads TGTGCCAGCAGTTACACAACGGGGGCGGGGGATACGCAGTATTTT.

V and J are TRBV6-1 and TRBJ1-2; 7 bases fit TRBD1. Per the germline V gene, CDR1 is MNHNS and CDR2 is SASEGT. V gave up 1 base and J gave up 2 bases; unmatched junction bases: 13. The CDR3 spans 18 residues. In nucleotides, the CDR3 is TGTGCCAGCAGTGAAGAAGTTTATGGACAGGCGAAGAACTATGGCTACACCTTC. This translates into CASSEEVYGQAKNYGYTF.

The chain uses TRBV9 and TRBJ2-7, with 8 positions matching TRBD1. The CDR3 is 15 residues long. The V segment lost 3 bases and the J segment 0 bases; nucleotides outside the gene matches: 5. The germline gives CDR1 SGDLS, CDR2 YYNGEE. The DNA of the CDR3 is TGTGCCAGCAGCGACGGGACAGGCTTCTCCTACGAGCAGTACTTC. Residues: CASSDGTGFSYEQYF.

V and J are TRBV5-5 and TRBJ1-2; D not resolved. Per the germline V gene, CDR1 is SGHKS and CDR2 is YYEKEE (reference sequence). CDR3 length: 13 residues. The V gene lost 4 bases and the J gene lost 1 base, with 8 bases spanning the gap. The CDR3 loop is CASSQDLNYGYTF. The CDR3 DNA reads as TGTGCCAGCAGCCAGGACCTTAACTATGGCTACACCTTC.